These 24 T cell receptor beta chains were sequenced from one sample in a study of shared clonotypes between healthy human individuals. Produced via immunoSEQ multiplex PCR; TCRdb's table is partial and in-frame only. The profile shows about 2.3 million clones, just over 90% of them singletons. Sequenced sample: naive CD4+ T cells from PBMCs. Regarding subset: CD45RA+ positively selected. The source of these receptors is a man between 18 and 35 years old in good health. Some clones in this sample may be carry-over from other donors' samples.

This clone was counted a single time. V and J are TRBV7-9 and TRBJ2-3, with 7 bases that match TRBD2. Germline trimming cut 4 bases from V and 5 bases from J; bases unmatched to any gene: 9. CDR3 size: 15 residues. CDR1 and CDR2 (germline): SEHNR, FQNEAQ (reference sequence). CDR3: CASSSLAGGGDTQYF. In DNA form, the CDR3 reads TGTGCCAGCAGCTCCCTGGCTGGGGGGGGAGATACGCAGTATTTT.

The chain carries TRBV18 and TRBJ2-1; 9 positions agree with TRBD2. Germline V gives CDR1 KGHSH, CDR2 LQKENI. The CDR3 is 17 amino acids. Trimming cost V 0 bases and J 3 bases; bases outside gene matches: 6. The CDR3: CASSPPTSGSGYNEQFF. The DNA of the CDR3 is TGTGCCAGCTCACCACCGACTAGCGGTAGCGGCTACAATGAGCAGTTCTTC.

The chain employs TRBV5-4 and TRBJ1-2, with D perhaps TRBD1 (6 bases). The CDR3 contains 15 residues. The V gene's germline CDR1 is SGHNT and CDR2 YYREEE (reference sequence). V shed 5 bases and J shed 0 bases, with 14 bases lying between them. This chain's CDR3 is CASRVWGGPNYGYTF. CDR3 coding DNA: TGTGCCAGCAGAGTTTGGGGGGGCCCTAACTATGGCTACACCTTC. Full variable domain (rest looked up from reference TRBV5-4 and TRBJ1-2): ETGVTQSPTHLIKTRGQQVTLRCSSQSGHNTVSWYQQALGQGPQFIFQYYREEENGRGNFPPRFSGLQFPNYSSELNVNALELDDSALYLCASRVWGGPNYGYTFGSGTRLTVV.

The chain joins TRBV30 to TRBJ2-7; either TRBD1 or TRBD2 may supply D (5 bases each). The CDR3 is made up of 14 amino acids. V was cut by 2 bases and J by 2 bases, with 13 bases left in between. Germline CDR1 GTSNPN, CDR2 SVGIG (reference sequence). The CDR3 DNA reads TGTGCCTGGAGTCCCGGGACGGGGACCTACGAGCAGTACTTC. Its translation: CAWSPGTGTYEQYF.

The chain employs TRBV9 and TRBJ1-2; no definite D call. The CDR3 is 14 amino acids. The germline V gene encodes CDR1 SGDLS and CDR2 YYNGEE. The ends were cut back, 4 bases at V and 0 bases at J, with 10 bases in the middle. This CDR3 is CASSPRATNYGYTF. The CDR3 DNA follows: TGTGCCAGCAGCCCCCGAGCAACTAACTATGGCTACACCTTC.

This sequence joins TRBV25-1 and TRBJ1-1; TRBD1 agrees at 10 bases. This CDR3 is 15 amino acids long. Losses at the gene ends were 4 bases for V and 3 bases for J; bases not matched to a gene: 5. In germline, CDR1 is MGHDK, CDR2 SYGVNS. The CDR3 sequence: CASSAPGTGDTEAFF. The DNA of the CDR3 is TGTGCCAGCAGTGCCCCCGGGACAGGGGACACTGAAGCTTTCTTT.

The chain carries TRBV7-3 and TRBJ2-1; the D gene could be TRBD1 or TRBD2 (5 bases each). This CDR3 comprises 14 residues. Germline CDR1 reads SGHTA; CDR2 reads FQGTGA. Trimming took off 2 bases at V and 7 bases at J, with 12 bases between the two ends. The CDR3 sequence is CASSLFEGPNEQFF. The CDR3, as DNA: TGTGCCAGCAGCTTATTCGAGGGGCCGAATGAGCAGTTCTTC.

This clone was seen a single time. This chain connects TRBV7-2 to TRBJ1-4; no clear D gene. The CDR3 spans 17 residues. V shed 0 bases and J shed 0 bases, with 11 bases lying between them. Germline CDR1 reads SGHTA; CDR2 reads FQGNSA. This chain's CDR3 is CASSLAGPTTTNEKLFF. CDR3 nucleotide sequence: TGTGCCAGCAGCTTAGCAGGGCCGACAACAACTAATGAAAAACTGTTTTTT.

The rearrangement links TRBV9 to TRBJ2-3; TRBD1 matches 8 bases. The germline CDR1 and CDR2 sequences are SGDLS and YYNGEE. The trim removed 0 bases at V and 2 bases at J, leaving 8 bases unmatched. CDR3 length: 17 residues. The CDR3 DNA sequence: TGTGCCAGCAGCGTAGGGGGGACAGGTACTCCCACAGATACGCAGTATTTT. The encoded protein is CASSVGGTGTPTDTQYF.

The chain links TRBV6-5 to TRBJ2-3; the D gene could be TRBD1 or TRBD2 (5 bases each). Germline CDR1 MNHEY, CDR2 SVGAGI. Deletions cut 0 bases from V and 1 base from J, with 8 bases between. The CDR3 runs 15 residues. This chain's CDR3 is CASSYSLGRTDTQYF. CDR3 nucleotides: TGTGCCAGCAGTTACTCCCTGGGACGCACAGATACGCAGTATTTT.

The chain employs TRBV7-9 and TRBJ2-3; D gene uncertain. This CDR3 comprises 17 residues. Deletions cut 4 bases from V and 0 bases from J, with 17 bases between. The germline CDR1 and CDR2 sequences are SEHNR and FQNEAQ (reference sequence). CDR3 region: CASSSPRARTSTDTQYF. The CDR3 nucleotides are TGTGCCAGCAGCTCCCCCCGAGCGAGAACTAGCACAGATACGCAGTATTTT.

This chain connects TRBV6-1 to TRBJ2-2, with a tentative D call TRBD2 (6 bases). The germline V gene has CDR1 MNHNS and CDR2 SASEGT. This CDR3 spans 13 amino acids. V lost 8 bases and J 4 bases, leaving 11 bases between the germline ends. CDR3 in amino acids: CASSGETTGELFF. CDR3 DNA: TGTGCCAGCTCGGGGGAAACCACCGGGGAGCTGTTTTTT.

The genes are TRBV5-1 and TRBJ1-4; D may be TRBD1 (5 bases). CDR1 and CDR2 (germline): SGHRS, YFSETQ. V lost 3 bases and J lost 5, with 14 bases in between. The CDR3 totals 15 residues. CDR3 nucleotides: TGCGCCAGCAGCTCTACCGGGACTCAAAATGAAAAACTGTTTTTT. It is translated as CASSSTGTQNEKLFF. Full variable domain (outside the CDR3, taken from reference TRBV5-1 and TRBJ1-4): KAGVTQTPRYLIKTRGQQVTLSCSPISGHRSVSWYQQTPGQGLQFLFEYFSETQRNKGNFPGRFSGRQFSNSRSEMNVSTLELGDSALYLCASSSTGTQNEKLFFGSGTQLSVL.

Turning to this clone: Within the sample, other DNA sequences also encode this same CDR3. CDR3 sequence (DNA): TGTGCCAGCAGCTTAATCTTGAACACTGAAGCTTTCTTT. Protein sequence: CASSLILNTEAFF. The chain couples TRBV7-3 to TRBJ1-1; D gene uncertain. The CDR3 covers 13 residues. V was shortened by 1 base and J by 0 bases, with 3 bases between the two germline ends. Looked up from germline, CDR1 is SGHTA and CDR2 is FQGTGA.

The rearrangement links TRBV7-9 to TRBJ1-5; 8 bases align to TRBD1. This CDR3 comprises 15 residues. The V segment lost 1 base and the J segment 6 bases; nucleotides outside the gene matches: 5. Germline V gene lookup returns CDR1 SEHNR and CDR2 FQNEAQ (reference sequence). DNA for the CDR3: TGTGCCAGCAGCTTAGGGCCGGGACAGGCTCAGCCCCAGCATTTT. This encodes CASSLGPGQAQPQHF.

The chain has TRBV29-1 and TRBJ2-3; 10 bases fit TRBD1. CDR1 SQVTM and CDR2 ANQGSEA come from the germline V gene. V lost 7 bases, J lost 1 base, and 2 bases stayed unmatched. The CDR3 runs 13 residues. The CDR3 nucleotides read TGCAGCGGGGACAGGGGACGCACAGATACGCAGTATTTT. It encodes CSGDRGRTDTQYF.

As regards this clone: The same CDR3 also results from other DNA sequences found in this sample. The V gene is TRBV6-1, the J gene TRBJ2-7; no definite D call. Trimming took off 2 bases at V and 1 base at J, with 6 bases between the two ends. The CDR3 sequence is 13 residues long. Germline V gene data show CDR1 as MNHNS and CDR2 as SASEGT. The CDR3 loop is CASSEQGSYEQYF. The CDR3 region has the DNA TGTGCCAGCAGTGAACAAGGGTCCTACGAGCAGTACTTC.

The table lists this clone with a few counts. V usage is TRBV29-1 and J usage is TRBJ1-1; the D is unclear. This CDR3 is built from 16 residues. V gave up 0 bases and J gave up 1 base, with 15 bases separating them. Germline assignment: CDR1 SQVTM and CDR2 ANQGSEA. In DNA, the CDR3 is TGCAGCGTTGAAGATTCGCTCTGGAGCGGGAACACTGAAGCTTTCTTT. Translated, it gives CSVEDSLWSGNTEAFF.

The genes are TRBV9 and TRBJ1-1; maybe TRBD1 (6 bases). V lost 0 bases and J 1 base, leaving 13 bases between the germline ends. In germline, CDR1 is SGDLS, CDR2 YYNGEE. The CDR3 contains 16 residues. The CDR3 DNA reads as TGTGCCAGCAGCGTAGACTGGAACAGGGAGAACACTGAAGCTTTCTTT. It is translated as CASSVDWNRENTEAFF.

This clone is a singleton in its sample. The chain has TRBV28 and TRBJ1-4; D not resolved. The germline V and J ends were trimmed by 2 bases and 15 bases, with 10 bases remaining between them. The CDR3 totals 11 residues. CDR1 is MDHEN and CDR2 is SYDVKM in the germline V gene. The CDR3 bases are TGTGCCAGCAGTTTAGGAGGCGAGGTGTTTTTT. Translated, it gives CASSLGGEVFF.

This clone was observed a single time. The chain recombines TRBV6-1 with TRBJ2-4; tentative D call: TRBD1 (5 bases). This CDR3 region has 14 residues. In germline, CDR1 is MNHNS, CDR2 SASEGT. The V and J ends lost 6 bases and 5 bases respectively, with 14 bases between them. The CDR3 coding sequence is TGTGCCAGCAGCGCCACTGGGGCGGAAAACATTCAGTACTTC. Amino acids: CASSATGAENIQYF.

The genes are TRBV15 and TRBJ2-3; D gene ambiguous. The germline V and J ends were trimmed by 0 bases and 0 bases, with 7 bases remaining between them. Germline V gene lookup returns CDR1 LNHNV and CDR2 YYDKDF (reference sequence). This CDR3 contains 15 residues. The chain's CDR3 is CATSRDRASTDTQYF. As DNA, the CDR3 is TGTGCCACCAGCAGAGATCGGGCGAGCACAGATACGCAGTATTTT.

The V call is TRBV30, the J call TRBJ1-2; TRBD1 is a possible D gene (5 bases). Germline loops: CDR1 GTSNPN, CDR2 SVGIG (reference sequence). The CDR3 covers 14 residues. Trimming removed 2 bases at V and 3 bases at J, with 13 bases between. Here the CDR3 reads CAWSTPGSYYGYTF. In DNA, the CDR3 is TGTGCCTGGAGTACCCCAGGGTCCTACTATGGCTACACCTTC.

Points on this clone: Other DNA sequences in this specimen translate into the identical CDR3. This chain connects TRBV29-1 to TRBJ2-1; D unresolved. This CDR3 region has 10 residues. V shed 4 bases and J shed 7 bases, with 5 bases lying between them. Germline V lookup: CDR1 SQVTM, CDR2 ANQGSEA. CDR3 sequence (DNA): TGCAGCGTTGGTGTGAATGAGCAGTTCTTC. The encoded protein is CSVGVNEQFF.